The 26 T cell receptor beta chains listed next were all sequenced from one sample in a study of blood T cells in healthy people across ages. Together with a sample-barcoded 5' primer, a J-beta primer mix was included in a second PCR lasting about 7 to 11 cycles. TCRdb itself ran the 5' RACE reads through MiXCR, one entry per CDR3 protein. The repertoire holds almost 800,000 distinct CDR3 sequences, with 58% as singletons. The material sequenced was blood. The receptors come from a man aged 25 to 40 in good health.

The chain combines TRBV6-2 or TRBV6-3 with TRBJ1-1; unclear D gene. Germline assignment: CDR1 MNHEY and CDR2 SVGEGT. The CDR3 loop spans 14 amino acids. Trimming left V 6 bases short and J 5 bases short, with 16 bases between. CDR3 bases: TGTGCCAGCAGCTTCGCGGCGACTAGTACTGAAGCTTTCTTT. Its protein is CASSFAATSTEAFF.

This clonotype was seen more than once but under ten times. The chain is built from TRBV12-3 or TRBV12-4 and TRBJ1-1, with a tentative D call TRBD1 (6 bases). Trimming left V 7 bases short and J 4 bases short, with 16 bases between. The length of the CDR3 is 14 residues. The CDR3 DNA is TGTGCCAGCAATGCTCGGGGGCTATCCACTGAAGCTTTCTTT. This sequence encodes CASNARGLSTEAFF.

J is TRBJ2-3 and V is TRBV6-2 or TRBV6-3; a possible D gene is TRBD2 (5 bases). With 5 bases removed from V and 5 bases from J, the gap between germline ends came to 17 bases. CDR3 length: 15 amino acids. CDR1 is MNHEY and CDR2 is SVGEGT in the germline V gene. CDR3 in amino acids: CASSKILEVGDTQYF. The CDR3 nucleotides read TGTGCCAGCAGTAAGATACTAGAAGTGGGAGATACGCAGTATTTT.

In its sample, this clonotype was seen a few times. The V and J genes are TRBV12-3 or TRBV12-4 and TRBJ2-1; D is possibly TRBD2 (5 bases). The CDR3 length is 12 residues. The V and J ends lost 10 bases and 5 bases respectively, with 12 bases between them. The CDR3 DNA is TGTGCCACCGCACCGGGGAACAATGAGCAGTTCTTC. This sequence encodes CATAPGNNEQFF.

The rearrangement joins TRBV9 to TRBJ1-2; D possibly corresponds to TRBD1 (5 bases). This CDR3 comprises 17 residues. CDR1 and CDR2 (germline): SGDLS, YYNGEE. Trimming pared 0 bases from V and 10 bases from J, leaving 25 bases between. The CDR3 DNA follows: TGTGCCAGCAGCGTAGAATACTTCCCCGGGACCGGGTTGGACTACACCTTC. It specifies CASSVEYFPGTGLDYTF.

In this sample, this clonotype turned up a few times. J is TRBJ2-7 and V is TRBV7-8; weak D call: TRBD1 (6 bases). This CDR3 contains 16 residues. The V end lost 2 bases, the J end lost 0 bases, and 14 bases lay between the germline ends. CDR1 is SGHVS, CDR2 FQNEAQ, per germline. CDR3 DNA: TGTGCCAGCAGCTTAATCGAAGACAGGAGCTCCTACGAGCAGTACTTC. It is translated as CASSLIEDRSSYEQYF.

The genes are TRBV4-3 and TRBJ2-1; 7 bases line up with TRBD2. This CDR3 comprises 16 residues. Unmatched junction bases numbered 12, after V lost 8 bases and J lost 2 bases. The germline CDR1 and CDR2 sequences are LGHNA and YSLEER. CDR3: CASSKEASGTYNEQFF. CDR3 nucleotide sequence: TGCGCCAGCTCTAAAGAGGCTAGCGGAACCTACAATGAGCAGTTCTTC.

The CDR3 loop is CASSPSGGPYGYTF. CDR3 nucleotides: TGTGCCAGCAGCCCCTCGGGGGGACCTTATGGCTACACCTTC. The chain uses TRBV7-9 and TRBJ1-2; D may be TRBD1 (5 bases). Germline loops: CDR1 SEHNR, CDR2 FQNEAQ (reference sequence). The V end lost 5 bases, the J end lost 5 bases, and 15 bases lay between the germline ends. The CDR3 is made up of 14 amino acids.

This clonotype was seen a few times. The chain employs TRBV5-1 and TRBJ2-5; D is possibly TRBD1 (5 bases). CDR3 length: 14 residues. V lost 3 bases, J lost 3 bases, and 12 bases lay in between. The germline CDR1 and CDR2 sequences are SGHRS and YFSETQ. The CDR3 region is CASSWKGAEETQYF. In DNA form, the CDR3 reads TGCGCCAGCAGCTGGAAAGGGGCGGAAGAGACCCAGTACTTC.

The chain employs TRBV20-1 and TRBJ1-1; D is uncertain. Trimming shortened V by 3 bases and J by 4 bases, and 12 bases separated the two germline ends. Germline V gene data show CDR1 as DFQATT and CDR2 as SNEGSKA (reference sequence). This CDR3 has 13 residues. This CDR3 reads CSARMEWGTEAFF. The CDR3 DNA reads TGCAGTGCTAGGATGGAGTGGGGCACTGAAGCTTTCTTT.

This clonotype was recorded many times. This chain links TRBV29-1 with TRBJ2-7; TRBD1 or TRBD2 may be the D gene (5 bases each). V lost 7 bases and J 2 bases, leaving 15 bases between the germline ends. The length of the CDR3 is 13 residues. Germline values: CDR1 SQVTM, CDR2 ANQGSEA. Here the CDR3 reads CSARDRGPYEQYF. The CDR3 nucleotides are TGCAGCGCCCGGGACCGCGGCCCCTACGAGCAGTACTTC.

This clonotype has more than one count but fewer than ten. The CDR3 DNA is TGTGCCAGCAGCCAAGCTTTCGGGGAGCACGAGCAGTACTTC. It translates to CASSQAFGEHEQYF. The chain is built from TRBV4-2 and TRBJ2-7; maybe TRBD2 (5 bases). CDR3 length equals 14 residues. V shed 1 base and J shed 5 bases, with 12 bases lying between them. Germline CDR1 is LGHNA and CDR2 is YNFKEQ.

The chain couples TRBV14 to TRBJ2-5; 8 bases align to TRBD1. The CDR3 is 16 amino acids. The V segment lost 4 bases and the J segment 2 bases; nucleotides outside the gene matches: 9. The germline V gene has CDR1 SGHDN and CDR2 FVKESK. The CDR3 region is CASSPMTGEIQETQYF. CDR3 coding DNA: TGTGCCAGCAGCCCCATGACAGGGGAAATACAAGAGACCCAGTACTTC.

This clonotype was observed once. The chain couples TRBV4-3 to TRBJ2-5; TRBD1 is a possible D gene (5 bases). The J call may be in error: the DNA end matches TRBJ2-7 better. The CDR3 totals 15 residues. Per the germline V gene, CDR1 is LGHNA and CDR2 is YSLEER. CDR3 amino acids: CASSQGTGPYYEQYF. The CDR3 DNA follows: TGCGCCAGCAGCCAAGGTACAGGTCCCTACTACGAGCAGTACTTC.

This chain links TRBV6-5 with TRBJ2-7; D may match TRBD1 or TRBD2 (5 bases each). This CDR3 has 17 residues. Trimming took off 2 bases at V and 4 bases at J, with 21 bases between the two ends. Germline V lookup: CDR1 MNHEY, CDR2 SVGAGI. The CDR3 spells CASSYPRDGGNSYEQYF. The CDR3, as DNA: TGTGCCAGCAGTTACCCTCGGGACGGAGGCAATTCATACGAGCAGTACTTC.

There are a few counts of this clonotype. J is TRBJ2-3 and V is TRBV20-1; TRBD1 matches 8 bases. This CDR3 has 15 amino acids. Germline V CDR1 and CDR2: DFQATT, SNEGSKA (reference sequence). With V trimmed by 6 bases and J by 4 bases, 12 bases remained unmatched. In DNA, the CDR3 is TGCAGTGCAACCCCCGGGACAGGCAGCGCAGATACGCAGTATTTT. This gives the protein CSATPGTGSADTQYF.

This clonotype turned up a few times. The chain links TRBV3-1 to TRBJ1-2; D not certain. This CDR3 comprises 14 residues. Trimming stripped 0 bases from V and 5 bases from J, with 10 bases between. CDR1 LGHDT and CDR2 YNNKEL come from the germline V gene (reference sequence). The CDR3 sequence is CASSQDLNSYGYTF. The CDR3, as DNA: TGTGCCAGCAGCCAAGATCTGAACAGTTATGGCTACACCTTC. The full variable domain, in which reference TRBV3-1 and TRBJ1-2 provide the parts outside the CDR3, is DTAVSQTPKYLVTQMGNDKSIKCEQNLGHDTMYWYKQDSKKFLKIMFSYNNKELIINETVPNRFSPKSPDKAHLNLHINSLELGDSAVYFCASSQDLNSYGYTFGSGTRLTVV.

The rearrangement links TRBV9 to TRBJ2-7, with 8 bases aligning to TRBD2. Germline assignment: CDR1 SGDLS and CDR2 YYNGEE. CDR3 size: 16 residues. Germline trimming cut 0 bases from V and 3 bases from J; bases unmatched to any gene: 8. The DNA of the CDR3 is TGTGCCAGCAGCGTAGCGGGAGCGGGAGAGCGCTACGAGCAGTACTTC. It translates to CASSVAGAGERYEQYF.

CDR3 coding DNA: TGTGCCAGCAGTACTACAGCAATTTCCTCTCATACGCAGTATTTT. This encodes CASSTTAISSHTQYF. J is TRBJ2-3 and V is TRBV6-5; D is undetermined. Trimming removed 5 bases from V and 7 bases from J, with 19 bases in between. The CDR3 covers 15 residues. Germline values: CDR1 MNHEY, CDR2 SVGAGI.

V usage is TRBV18 and J usage is TRBJ1-2; D remains ambiguous. The CDR3 is 12 residues long. Germline assignment: CDR1 KGHSH and CDR2 LQKENI. The ends were cut back, 4 bases at V and 5 bases at J, with 8 bases in the middle. The CDR3 DNA reads as TGTGCCAGCTCACTTCGGGAATATGGCTACACCTTC. Protein sequence: CASSLREYGYTF.

This clonotype was recorded once. This rearrangement joins TRBV7-2 to TRBJ1-6, with D unresolved. V lost 5 bases to trimming and J lost 7 bases, with 15 bases between them. The CDR3 is made up of 15 amino acids. The V gene's germline CDR1 is SGHTA and CDR2 FQGNSA. This CDR3 is CASSALGVRNSPLHF. In DNA form, the CDR3 reads TGTGCCAGCAGCGCGCTAGGCGTGAGAAATTCACCCCTCCACTTT.

The chain couples TRBV28 to TRBJ1-2; D remains unclear. The CDR3 extends over 11 amino acids. The V gene's germline CDR1 is MDHEN and CDR2 SYDVKM. The germline V and J ends were trimmed by 5 bases and 6 bases, with 7 bases remaining between them. This chain's CDR3 is CASSQEHGYTF. The CDR3 DNA reads as TGTGCCAGCAGTCAAGAGCATGGCTACACCTTC.

The V call is TRBV27, the J call TRBJ2-3, with 9 positions matching TRBD2. Germline loops: CDR1 MNHEY, CDR2 SMNVEV (reference sequence). CDR3 length equals 15 residues. The junction had 9 bases not matched to a gene; V was cut back by 8 bases and J by 3 bases. Here the CDR3 DNA reads TGTGCCAGCCCTTGGGGTAGCGGGAGAACAGATACGCAGTATTTT. Residues: CASPWGSGRTDTQYF.

This clonotype was found a few times. V gene TRBV9 combines with J gene TRBJ2-7; perhaps D is TRBD1 or TRBD2 (5 bases each). This CDR3 region has 16 residues. V was cut by 2 bases and J by 2 bases, with 17 bases left in between. CDR1 is SGDLS and CDR2 is YYNGEE in the germline V gene. CDR3 loop: CASSVRDSRGPYEQYF. CDR3 DNA sequence: TGTGCCAGCAGCGTTCGTGACAGCCGGGGCCCCTACGAGCAGTACTTC.

The chain uses TRBV14 and TRBJ2-5; 11 nucleotides align to TRBD2. The germline gives CDR1 SGHDN, CDR2 FVKESK. Losses at the gene ends were 4 bases for V and 3 bases for J; bases not matched to a gene: 7. The CDR3 runs to 16 residues. CDR3 sequence (DNA): TGTGCCAGCAGCCCTCCCAAACTAGCGGGAGAAGAGACCCAGTACTTC. Residues: CASSPPKLAGEETQYF.

This sequence joins TRBV20-1 and TRBJ2-5; 10 bases align to TRBD1. V was pared by 4 bases and J by 5 bases, with 13 bases of the junction left unmatched. From germline, CDR1 is DFQATT and CDR2 SNEGSKA (reference sequence). The CDR3 runs 16 residues. CDR3 loop: CSANLDRGGLGETQYF. DNA for the CDR3: TGCAGTGCTAATTTGGACAGGGGGGGACTCGGGGAGACCCAGTACTTC.